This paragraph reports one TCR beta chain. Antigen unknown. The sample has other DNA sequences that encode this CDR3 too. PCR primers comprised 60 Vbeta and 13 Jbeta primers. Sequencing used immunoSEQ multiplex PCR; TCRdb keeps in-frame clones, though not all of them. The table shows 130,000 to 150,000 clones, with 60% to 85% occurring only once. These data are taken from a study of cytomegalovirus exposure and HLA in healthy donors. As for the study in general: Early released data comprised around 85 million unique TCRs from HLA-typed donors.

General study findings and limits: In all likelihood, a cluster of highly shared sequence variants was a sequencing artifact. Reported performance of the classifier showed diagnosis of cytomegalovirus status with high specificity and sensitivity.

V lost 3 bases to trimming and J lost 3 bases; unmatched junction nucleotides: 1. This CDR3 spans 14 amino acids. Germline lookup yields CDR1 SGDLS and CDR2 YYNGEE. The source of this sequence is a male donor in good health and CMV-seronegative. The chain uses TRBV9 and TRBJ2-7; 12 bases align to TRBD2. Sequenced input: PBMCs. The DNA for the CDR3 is TGTGCCAGCAGCGCGGGACTAGCGGGCTACGAGCAGTACTTC. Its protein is CASSAGLAGYEQYF.